This T cell receptor (beta chain) stems from a study of beta chain features in type 1 diabetes. Study-wide results and caveats: In every one of the four CD4+ subsets, TCRB CDR3s were moderately but significantly shorter in Type 1 diabetes patients.

All of the isolated RNA was reverse transcribed, so expressed TCRB transcripts were sequenced. Clones were read by immunoSEQ multiplex PCR, and TCRdb kept only the in-frame ones, dropping some. The sample yields hundreds of thousands of clones, about 14% seen once. Sort purity for all populations was recorded as exceeding 98%. The table lists this clone with a few counts. The antigen remains undetermined. Trimming cost V 7 bases and J 2 bases, with 9 bases left between them. Per germline, CDR1 LNHDA and CDR2 SQIVND (reference sequence). The CDR3 covers 12 residues. The genes are TRBV19 and TRBJ2-7; possible D gene TRBD2, 5 bases. The receptor was derived from a man aged 18-30 years in good health. Sequenced sample: naive CD4+ T cells from blood. CDR3: CASKRGPYEQYF. CDR3 nucleotides: TGTGCCAGTAAACGGGGTCCCTACGAGCAGTACTTC.